The 9 T cell receptor beta chains in this list originate from one sample, sequenced in a study of T-cell memory formation after mild COVID-19. Using its own MiXCR run on the 5' RACE reads, TCRdb lists one record per CDR3 protein. The data hold around 250,000 distinct CDR3 sequences, with around 15% observed a single time. The sample taken for sequencing was PBMCs or a T cell subset sorted from them (not recorded which). The source of these receptors is a man aged 18 to 29 who had mild COVID-19 (a few samples of this study predate the infection). Cell type and time point are not known.

The chain has TRBV6-5 and TRBJ2-1; TRBD2 matches 11 bases. CDR1 and CDR2 from the germline V gene are MNHEY and SVGAGI. The CDR3 loop spans 16 amino acids. V shed 5 bases and J 9 bases; nucleotides not matched to a gene: 12. CDR3 DNA: TGTGCCAGCAGTATTAGCGGGGGGGCTTTGCGGGGTGAGCAGTTCTTC. It is translated as CASSISGGALRGEQFF.

This clonotype was counted ten times or more. CDR3 coding DNA: TGTGCCAGTAGTATGGGCGGGGCTAGCACAGATACGCAGTATTTT. This encodes CASSMGGASTDTQYF. This chain links TRBV19 with TRBJ2-3, with D maybe TRBD2 (6 bases). The germline CDR1 and CDR2 sequences are LNHDA and SQIVND (reference sequence). This CDR3 spans 15 amino acids. V was clipped by 3 bases and J by 0 bases, with 10 bases between them.

This clonotype was seen more than once but under ten times. V usage is TRBV29-1 and J usage is TRBJ1-1, with D tentatively TRBD1 (5 bases). CDR1 and CDR2 (germline): SQVTM, ANQGSEA. CDR3 length: 13 amino acids. V lost 6 bases and J lost 1, with 12 bases in between. CDR3 in amino acids: CSVRGTENTEAFF. The CDR3 nucleotides read TGCAGCGTCCGCGGGACGGAGAACACTGAAGCTTTCTTT.

This clonotype has just a few counts. The chain is built from TRBV3-1 and TRBJ2-4, with D possibly being TRBD1 or TRBD2 (7 bases each). Germline V gene sequence: CDR1 LGHDT, CDR2 YNNKEL (reference sequence). The CDR3 consists of 19 residues. V lost 2 bases, J lost 1 base, and 21 bases lay in between. The CDR3 region has the DNA TGTGCCAGCAGCCAATCAGGGGGGGCCCGCCCCGGGGCCAAAAACATTCAGTACTTC. It encodes CASSQSGGARPGAKNIQYF.

This clonotype was seen a few times. J is TRBJ2-3 and V is TRBV5-1; TRBD2 is a possible D gene (6 bases). The V end lost 5 bases, the J end lost 1 base, and 11 bases lay between the germline ends. This CDR3 is 14 amino acids long. Germline V lookup: CDR1 SGHRS, CDR2 YFSETQ. The CDR3: CASSRASGTDTQYF. CDR3 sequence (DNA): TGCGCCAGCAGTAGGGCTAGCGGCACAGATACGCAGTATTTT.

The chain has TRBV15 and TRBJ1-5; a possible D gene is TRBD1 (6 bases). The CDR3 length is 18 residues. V was cut by 2 bases and J by 4 bases, with 21 bases left in between. Germline V gene sequence: CDR1 LNHNV, CDR2 YYDKDF (reference sequence). DNA for the CDR3: TGTGCCACCAGCAGACCCCTGGCGGAGGGGGGTACAAATCAGCCCCAGCATTTT. It yields the protein CATSRPLAEGGTNQPQHF.

The rearrangement uses TRBV5-5 and TRBJ2-7, with TRBD1 matching over 10 bases. CDR1 SGHKS and CDR2 YYEKEE come from the germline V gene (reference sequence). V lost 5 bases to trimming and J lost 2 bases; unmatched junction nucleotides: 4. The CDR3 is 14 amino acids. The CDR3 DNA follows: TGTGCCAGCAGTTCCGGACAGGGGGCCTACGAGCAGTACGTC. Translating gives CASSSGQGAYEQYV.

Only a few counts were recorded for this clonotype. V and J are TRBV12-3 or TRBV12-4 and TRBJ2-2; 9 nucleotides align to TRBD2. The CDR3 runs to 15 residues. V shed 7 bases, J shed 4 bases, and the junction held 7 bases outside the gene matches. The CDR3 DNA reads as TGTGCCAGCACGTCGCGGGGGGGTAGCACCGGGGAGCTGTTTTTT. Protein sequence: CASTSRGGSTGELFF.

Ten or more counts support this clonotype. The rearrangement joins TRBV4-2 to TRBJ1-6, with TRBD1 as a possible D gene (5 bases). This CDR3 spans 16 amino acids. Germline values: CDR1 LGHNA, CDR2 YNFKEQ. The V end was cut by 0 bases, the J end by 6 bases, with 12 bases between. CDR3 loop: CASSQDLLGLNSPLHF. The CDR3 nucleotides are TGTGCCAGCAGCCAAGACCTCCTGGGGCTTAATTCACCCCTCCACTTT.